This T cell receptor (beta chain) was identified in a study of T cells after posttransplantation cyclophosphamide. Study-wide points: Donor CD8+ memory clones often dominated recipient blood repertoires at later times. Recipient CMV seropositivity and CMV reactivation strongly tracked TRB clonality. Skin or GI-infiltrating T cells shared few TRB sequences with blood.

Worth noting for this clone: Its antigen is not known.

The CDR3 totals 16 residues. Trimming cost V 0 bases and J 2 bases; bases outside gene matches: 6. The germline V gene encodes CDR1 SGDLS and CDR2 YYNGEE. On the day of bone marrow donation, the related graft donor provided peripheral blood. TCRdb's table, derived via immunoSEQ multiplex PCR, lists solely in-frame clones and lacks some. Singletons are absent from the sample, which has around 25,000 clones. Sequencing used PBMCs. The chain is built from TRBV9 and TRBJ2-5; TRBD1 agrees at 8 bases. The sequence derives from a woman aged 55-70 years in good health, CMV-negative, and a related stem cell transplant donor. The CDR3 loop reads CASSVGPGQGQETQYF. DNA for the CDR3: TGTGCCAGCAGCGTAGGCCCCGGACAGGGACAAGAGACCCAGTACTTC.